The 8 T cell receptor beta chains given below trace back to one sample, sequenced in a study of tumor-infiltrating lymphocytes in glioblastoma multiforme. Three nested ARM-PCR rounds with V-beta and C-beta primers built TCRB libraries. TCRdb re-derived calls from the multiplex PCR reads in MiXCR, one entry per CDR3 protein. Of some 15,000 distinct CDR3 sequences listed, about 67% are singletons. The sample taken for sequencing was brain tumor tissue. These receptors originate from a male donor with glioblastoma.

The rearrangement uses TRBV20-1 and TRBJ2-3, with 10 nucleotides matching TRBD2. This CDR3 comprises 15 residues. CDR1 is DFQATT, CDR2 SNEGSKA, per germline (reference sequence). Losses at the gene ends were 5 bases for V and 5 bases for J; bases not matched to a gene: 10. CDR3 amino acids: CSAGTSGDLIDTQYF. CDR3 bases: TGCAGTGCTGGAACTAGCGGGGACCTCATAGATACGCAGTATTTT.

In this sample, this clonotype turned up a few times. The CDR3 DNA reads as TGTGCCAGCAGTTACTCCGGGGGTGACTACAATGAGCAGTTCTTC. Translation gives CASSYSGGDYNEQFF. The chain employs TRBV6-2 or TRBV6-3 and TRBJ2-1; D is perhaps TRBD2 (6 bases). The CDR3 loop spans 15 amino acids. V was trimmed by 0 bases and J by 3 bases, leaving 9 bases between them. Germline V gene data show CDR1 as MNHEY and CDR2 as SVGEGT.

The chain links TRBV6-1 to TRBJ2-3, with 9 bases that match TRBD1. Germline lookup yields CDR1 MNHNS and CDR2 SASEGT. This CDR3 comprises 15 residues. V dropped 6 bases and J dropped 4; count of bases not matched to a gene: 8. This chain's CDR3 is CASSPGQGCADTQYF. CDR3 nucleotide sequence: TGTGCCAGCAGCCCCGGACAGGGGTGTGCAGATACGCAGTATTTT.

To note about this clonotype: Its ends do not fully match the called genes, so a read error is possible. This chain links TRBV20-1 with TRBJ1-6; D is possibly TRBD1 (6 bases). Germline V gene data show CDR1 as DFQATT and CDR2 as SNEGSKA (reference sequence). CDR3 length: 13 amino acids. CDR3 loop: CSARGGEGSPLHF. For the CDR3, the DNA is TGCAGTGCCAGAGGGGGGGAAGGCTCACCCCTCCACTTT.

V and J are TRBV11-2 and TRBJ2-1, with TRBD2 as a possible D gene (6 bases). V was cut by 1 base and J by 10 bases, with 23 bases left in between. Germline lookup yields CDR1 SGHAT and CDR2 FQNNGV. The CDR3 extends over 17 amino acids. The CDR3 sequence: CASSLVSGGKGSYEQFF. CDR3 nucleotides: TGTGCCAGCAGCTTAGTTTCTGGCGGGAAGGGTTCCTACGAGCAGTTCTTC.

In its sample, this clonotype was seen once. An end of the junction does not agree with germline; a read error may underlie this. The chain is built from TRBV6-2 or TRBV6-3 and TRBJ2-1, with TRBD2 matching 12 bases. CDR3 size: 18 residues. In germline, CDR1 is MNHEY, CDR2 SVGEGT. The CDR3 is CAGNSRLAGASSYNEQFF. In nucleotides, the CDR3 is TGTGCCGGCAACTCGCGACTAGCGGGAGCTTCCTCCTACAATGAACAGTTCTTC.

This clonotype was found once. This rearrangement joins TRBV20-1 to TRBJ2-7; no reliable D call. The CDR3 runs to 10 residues. CDR1 is DFQATT and CDR2 is SNEGSKA in the germline V gene (reference sequence). Trimming left V 2 bases short and J 10 bases short, with 9 bases between. As DNA, the CDR3 is TGCAGTGCTAGAAGCCTCGACCAGTACTTC. Protein: CSARSLDQYF.

CDR3 DNA sequence: TGCAGTGCCGAGTCCGGGACTAGCGACTACAATGAGCAGTTCTTC. Translating it yields CSAESGTSDYNEQFF. The V and J genes are TRBV20-1 and TRBJ2-1; TRBD2 agrees at 10 bases. The CDR3 runs 15 residues. Germline CDR1 DFQATT, CDR2 SNEGSKA (reference sequence). The J segment lost 3 bases and the V segment lost 6 bases, leaving 8 bases of the junction unmatched.